A selection of T cell receptor beta chains follows, all from one sample in a study of Ad26.COV2.S vaccination and SARS-CoV-2 variants. The table came from immunoSEQ multiplex PCR; TCRdb's copy has only in-frame clones and leaves some out. The sample yields around 300,000 clones, around nine tenths seen once. Material: peripheral blood, obtained in a trial of Ad26.COV2.S vaccine versus placebo. The receptors originated from a person between 18 and 65 years old who received the Ad26.COV2.S COVID-19 vaccine or a placebo. The CDR3 runs from the conserved cysteine through the conserved F or W. Expanded clones get a size class; other rows say once, few or many, or leave the size out.

TRBJ1-1 12 TRBV20-1 - CSASLANTEAFF
TRBJ2-2 17 TRBV18 - CASSPRRDRGSVGELFF
TRBJ1-5 18 TRBV12-5 - CASGQDRGLVYSNQPQHF
TRBJ2-3 15 TRBV15 - CATSGGTGGSDTQYF
TRBJ2-5 11 TRBV21-1 - CASRVGETQYF
TRBJ2-1 15 TRBV4-3 - CASSALAGGWNEQFF
TRBJ1-4 15 TRBV19 - CASSMTGTGSEKLFF
TRBJ2-6 19 TRBV27 - CASSLKTGARISGANVLTF
TRBJ2-3 15 TRBV29-1 - CSVIALAGESDTQYF
TRBJ1-3 15 TRBV6-2/TRBV6-3 - CASSYVGISGNTIYF
TRBJ2-5 13 TRBV7-2 - CASSFPFYQTQYF
TRBJ2-1 15 TRBV20-1 - CSASYVQFGVHEQFF
TRBJ1-2 14 TRBV29-1 - CSVEKGQGGYGYTF
TRBJ2-7 16 TRBV5-1 - CASSLGPTGISYEQYF
TRBJ1-2 15 TRBV10-2 - CASSPRDTSNYGYTF
TRBJ2-3 14 TRBV5-5 few CASNRGQGTDTQYF
TRBJ2-3 14 TRBV7-9 - CATSRDIGTDTQYF
TRBJ2-2 15 TRBV25-1 once CASSGALEPTGELFF
TRBJ2-2 11 TRBV3-1/TRBV3-2 - CASRRSGELFF
TRBJ2-3 16 TRBV18 - CASSPIREGGTDTQYF
TRBJ1-6 15 TRBV6-4 once CASKPQGADNSPLHF
TRBJ1-2 15 TRBV24-1 - CATSEPDRGGDGYTF
TRBJ2-1 14 TRBV4-2 - CASSQELAGVEQFF
TRBJ1-1 16 TRBV28 - CASSLEKGVGGTEAFF
TRBJ1-5 14 TRBV6-6 - CASMQAYSNQPQHF
TRBJ2-1 16 TRBV11-2 - CASSLGLAGPYNEQFF
TRBJ2-2 12 TRBV2 once CASIRNTGELFF
TRBJ2-2 15 TRBV10-3 - CAISIYDRSTGELFF
TRBJ2-1 12 TRBV10-2 - CASSESRDEQFF
TRBJ2-3 16 TRBV9 once CASSPTGTPSTDTQYF
TRBJ2-7 12 TRBV5-4 - CASSLDDYEQYF
TRBJ2-1 12 TRBV19 - CASSIGSNEQFF
TRBJ1-1 15 TRBV6-5 few CASRNPGQGNREAFF
TRBJ2-7 14 TRBV11-2 - CASSIGTGPYEQYF
TRBJ2-1 14 TRBV2 - CASSEGQGVNEQFF
TRBJ2-1 11 TRBV27 once CASKGRNEQFF
TRBJ1-2 14 TRBV6-2/TRBV6-3 - CASSYSGQTYGYTF
TRBJ2-1 14 TRBV29-1 - CSVMSSKVVNEQFF
TRBJ1-6 15 TRBV14 few CASSQGQGINSPLHF
TRBJ1-1 14 TRBV10-3 - CAIRSRQENTEAFF
TRBJ2-2 14 TRBV5-1 - CASSYSGSTGELFF
TRBJ1-2 15 TRBV18 - CASSFSGTGMYGYTF
TRBJ2-4 16 TRBV11-2 - CASSLQGRLAKNIQYF
TRBJ2-1 16 TRBV27 - CASSLSRGAYYNEQFF
TRBJ1-2 16 TRBV9 - CASSVGAGLMAAEETF